This T cell receptor beta chain is drawn from a study of T-cell reconstitution after alpha-beta-depleted transplantation in children. General study findings and limits: Several hundred rapidly expanded clones from non-depleted graft cells reportedly supplied alpha-beta T cells about two months post-transplant.

CDR3 length: 14 residues. V lost 3 bases and J lost 6, with 9 bases in between. Germline CDR1 SEHNR, CDR2 FQNEAQ (reference sequence). Unique molecular identifiers were incorporated when the TCRbeta library was constructed. Each CDR3 protein is one row after TCRdb ran MiXCR on the PCR reads. This sample has about 48,000 distinct CDR3 sequences, with 5.5% to 7.5% found just once. This clonotype showed up many times. Its antigen is undetermined. The chain combines TRBV7-9 with TRBJ1-6; D gene unclear. Sequencing used PBMCs, mostly from graft donor cells, obtained 60 days after TCRalphabeta/CD19-depleted stem cell transplant. This TCR came from a female patient between 2 and 15 years old who had a stem cell transplant for aplastic anemia, so the T cells may come from the graft donor. CDR3 nucleotide sequence: TGTGCCAGCAGCTTCCCGCCCCCTAATTCACCCCTCCACTTT. Protein: CASSFPPPNSPLHF.